The 29 T cell receptor beta chains given below trace back to one sample, sequenced in a study of somatic mutations in cytotoxic T cells in rheumatoid arthritis. Produced via immunoSEQ multiplex PCR; TCRdb's table is partial and in-frame only. The repertoire holds under 11,000 clones, with around nine tenths as singletons. Sequencing was performed on CD4+ T cells sorted from blood. Source of these receptors: a woman between 18 and 29 years old with rheumatoid arthritis.

The rearrangement links TRBV10-3 to TRBJ2-3; weak D call: TRBD2 (6 bases). The CDR3 runs to 13 residues. V was shortened by 6 bases and J by 6 bases, with 13 bases between the two germline ends. Germline V lookup: CDR1 ENHRY, CDR2 SYGVKD. This CDR3 is CAISLPAGDTQYF. In DNA, the CDR3 is TGTGCCATCAGCCTACCCGCGGGGGATACGCAGTATTTT.

The chain uses TRBV5-5 and TRBJ1-6, with 8 bases matching TRBD1. Germline V gene data show CDR1 as SGHKS and CDR2 as YYEKEE (reference sequence). This CDR3 comprises 15 residues. The V gene end was trimmed by 0 bases and the J gene end by 5 bases; junction bases not matched to a gene: 1. The CDR3 DNA follows: TGTGCCAGCAGCTTGGCGGGACAGGATAATTCACCCCTCCACTTT. This codes for CASSLAGQDNSPLHF.

The gene calls are TRBV7-2 and TRBJ1-1; 7 nucleotides align to TRBD1. The CDR3 is 16 amino acids. V was pared by 5 bases and J by 0 bases, with 9 bases of the junction left unmatched. Germline CDR1 reads SGHTA; CDR2 reads FQGNSA. CDR3 nucleotide sequence: TGTGCCAGCAGCCACCGACAGGGACTGATGAACACTGAAGCTTTCTTT. Its translation: CASSHRQGLMNTEAFF.

This clone was found once. The chain joins TRBV28 to TRBJ2-3; 7 bases fit TRBD1. Trimming took 6 bases from V and 0 from J; bases not matched to a gene: 6. CDR3 size: 15 residues. The germline gives CDR1 MDHEN, CDR2 SYDVKM. CDR3 region: CASRRDSSSTDTQYF. Written as DNA, the CDR3 is TGTGCCAGCAGGAGGGACAGCTCAAGCACAGATACGCAGTATTTT.

This clone was observed once. The V gene is TRBV6-4, the J gene TRBJ2-2, with a possible D match to TRBD2 (6 bases). Per the germline V gene, CDR1 is MRHNA and CDR2 is SNTAGT. The CDR3 extends over 14 amino acids. V lost 6 bases and J lost 4, with 12 bases in between. The DNA for the CDR3 is TGTGCCAGCAGGATAGCGGAAACCACCGGGGAGCTGTTTTTT. The encoded protein is CASRIAETTGELFF.

The chain has TRBV18 and TRBJ2-3, with D uncertain. In germline, CDR1 is KGHSH, CDR2 LQKENI. This CDR3 has 11 amino acids. V lost 3 bases, J lost 7 bases, and 5 bases lay in between. The CDR3, as DNA: TGTGCCAGCTCACCTACAAATACGCAGTATTTT. Translated: CASSPTNTQYF.

This rearrangement joins TRBV29-1 to TRBJ2-7; TRBD2 matches 9 bases. Per germline, CDR1 SQVTM and CDR2 ANQGSEA. V shed 5 bases and J 4 bases; nucleotides not matched to a gene: 9. The CDR3 length is 14 residues. CDR3: CSVNRAGGTYEQYF. The CDR3, as DNA: TGCAGCGTTAACCGAGCGGGGGGAACGTACGAGCAGTACTTC.

This clone was observed a single time. The chain employs TRBV28 and TRBJ2-1; TRBD2 might be the D (6 bases). The CDR3 length is 15 residues. Trimming pared 7 bases from V and 8 bases from J, leaving 21 bases between. Germline CDR1 is MDHEN and CDR2 is SYDVKM. The CDR3 region is CASTSPGESPYEQFF. The CDR3, as DNA: TGTGCCAGCACCTCACCGGGAGAAAGTCCCTATGAGCAGTTCTTC.

This clone was picked up one time. This chain joins TRBV18 and TRBJ1-4; D is unresolved. CDR3 length equals 15 residues. Germline V CDR1 and CDR2: KGHSH, LQKENI. Trimming removed 0 bases from V and 3 bases from J, with 8 bases in between. CDR3 sequence reads: CASSPPTRANEKLFF. As DNA, the CDR3 is TGTGCCAGCTCACCACCGACTCGAGCTAATGAAAAACTGTTTTTT.

CDR3 residues: CASSVTGTASYEQYF. CDR3 nucleotide sequence: TGTGCCAGCAGCGTCACCGGGACTGCCTCCTACGAGCAGTACTTC. This chain connects TRBV7-8 to TRBJ2-5; D perhaps matches TRBD2 (6 bases). The J call may be incorrect, as the DNA end agrees better with TRBJ2-7. The CDR3 spans 15 residues. CDR1 and CDR2 from the germline V gene are SGHVS and FQNEAQ.

The chain links TRBV11-2 to TRBJ2-1, with D tentatively TRBD2 (7 bases). The CDR3 is 16 amino acids. The germline CDR1 and CDR2 sequences are SGHAT and FQNNGV. V was shortened by 5 bases and J by 8 bases, with 22 bases between the two germline ends. The CDR3 spells CASSDRGGPPDHEQFF. As DNA, the CDR3 is TGTGCCAGCAGCGATAGGGGGGGACCCCCGGACCATGAGCAGTTCTTC. The full variable domain, with the rest looked up from reference TRBV11-2 and TRBJ2-1, is EAGVAQSPRYKIIEKRQSVAFWCNPISGHATLYWYQQILGQGPKLLIQFQNNGVVDDSQLPKDRFSAERLKGVDSTLKIQPAKLEDSAVYLCASSDRGGPPDHEQFFGPGTRLTVL.

This clone was seen a few times. J is TRBJ1-5 and V is TRBV27, with 7 bases identical to TRBD1. There are 15 residues in the CDR3. Trimming cost V 6 bases and J 6 bases; bases outside gene matches: 11. Germline loops: CDR1 MNHEY, CDR2 SMNVEV (reference sequence). The CDR3 DNA follows: TGTGCCAGCAGCCCCGACAGGGTTCGGGTTCAGCCCCAGCATTTT. It codes for CASSPDRVRVQPQHF.

This clone showed up just once. CDR3 sequence reads: CASSPFVAATLYEQYF. In nucleotides, the CDR3 is TGTGCCAGCAGTCCCTTCGTGGCGGCAACCCTCTACGAGCAGTACTTC. This chain connects TRBV7-2 to TRBJ2-7; D remains ambiguous. The V gene's germline CDR1 is SGHTA and CDR2 FQGNSA. This CDR3 region has 16 residues. V lost 6 bases and J 3 bases, leaving 21 bases between the germline ends.

The CDR3 DNA follows: TGTGCCAGCAGTGAAAACAGGGCCCCATTGAACACCATATATTTT. Amino acid sequence: CASSENRAPLNTIYF. This chain uses TRBV2 with TRBJ1-3, with D perhaps TRBD1 (6 bases). Germline CDR1 is SNHLY and CDR2 is FYNNEI. V lost 2 bases and J lost 7, with 15 bases in between. CDR3 length equals 15 residues.

This clone was counted once. This chain joins TRBV18 and TRBJ1-1; D is undetermined. Trimming took 0 bases from V and 4 from J, leaving 9 bases between them. CDR1 KGHSH and CDR2 LQKENI come from the germline V gene. The CDR3 runs to 14 residues. CDR3 DNA: TGTGCCAGCTCACCACCGGTCGGTCCCACTGAAGCTTTCTTT. Protein sequence: CASSPPVGPTEAFF.

The chain carries TRBV7-2 and TRBJ2-1; TRBD1 aligns across 11 bases. CDR3 size: 14 residues. Per the germline V gene, CDR1 is SGHTA and CDR2 is FQGNSA. V lost 8 bases and J lost 6; bases outside the gene matches: 6. CDR3 protein: CASEDRGRSNEQFF. CDR3 coding DNA: TGTGCCAGCGAGGACAGGGGGCGCAGCAATGAGCAGTTCTTC.

The chain joins TRBV18 to TRBJ2-2; maybe TRBD1 (5 bases). The CDR3 contains 15 residues. Germline CDR1 reads KGHSH; CDR2 reads LQKENI. The V end lost 0 bases, the J end lost 5 bases, and 10 bases lay between the germline ends. The CDR3 reads CASSPPQGWTGELFF. The CDR3 region has the DNA TGTGCCAGCTCACCACCGCAGGGATGGACCGGGGAGCTGTTTTTT.

The CDR3 DNA sequence: TGTGCCAGCAGCCCATTTGGAGGGGCAGATACGCAGTATTTT. Amino acid sequence: CASSPFGGADTQYF. The gene calls are TRBV6-5 and TRBJ2-3; possible D gene TRBD2, 6 bases. CDR1 MNHEY and CDR2 SVGAGI come from the germline V gene. This CDR3 comprises 14 residues. Between the trimmed V and J ends, which lost 6 bases and 4 bases, there was a span of 14 bases.

The V and J genes are TRBV11-3 and TRBJ2-2; 7 nucleotides agree with TRBD1. There are 16 residues in the CDR3. V shed 5 bases and J 3 bases; nucleotides not matched to a gene: 9. Germline V gene data show CDR1 as SGHNT and CDR2 as YENEEA. The CDR3, as DNA: TGTGCCAGCAGCCCCAGACAGGGATGGGACACCGGGGAGCTGTTTTTT. It codes for CASSPRQGWDTGELFF. Full variable domain (rest looked up from reference TRBV11-3 and TRBJ2-2): EAGVVQSPRYKIIEKKQPVAFWCNPISGHNTLYWYLQNLGQGPELLIRYENEEAVDDSQLPKDRFSAERLKGVDSTLKIQPAELGDSAVYLCASSPRQGWDTGELFFGEGSRLTVL.

The V gene is TRBV19, the J gene TRBJ2-7; 11 bases are shared with TRBD1. Germline CDR1 reads LNHDA; CDR2 reads SQIVND (reference sequence). V dropped 9 bases and J dropped 4; count of bases not matched to a gene: 8. This CDR3 has 14 amino acids. CDR3 coding DNA: TGTGCCAGCAAAAGGGACAGGGGGATATACGAGCAGTACTTC. Encoded protein: CASKRDRGIYEQYF.

V is TRBV18 and J is TRBJ2-5, with TRBD1 as a possible D gene (6 bases). V lost 0 bases to trimming and J lost 1 base, with 15 bases between them. The germline gives CDR1 KGHSH, CDR2 LQKENI. This CDR3 has 17 amino acids. Here the CDR3 DNA reads TGTGCCAGCTCACCACCTATCGGTTCACAGGGCCAAGAGACCCAGTACTTC. This gives the protein CASSPPIGSQGQETQYF.

This clone was observed a single time. The V and J genes are TRBV6-5 and TRBJ2-7; 8 bases agree with TRBD1. V gave up 5 bases and J gave up 1 base; unmatched junction bases: 7. The CDR3 spans 15 residues. Per germline, CDR1 MNHEY and CDR2 SVGAGI. Here the CDR3 DNA reads TGTGCCAGCAGTGCCCCCGGACAGGGTTCCTACGAGCAGTACTTC. Its translation: CASSAPGQGSYEQYF.

V usage is TRBV28 and J usage is TRBJ1-1; D perhaps matches TRBD1 (5 bases). The V and J ends lost 1 base and 0 bases respectively, with 9 bases between them. The CDR3 extends over 15 amino acids. CDR1 MDHEN and CDR2 SYDVKM come from the germline V gene. The CDR3 DNA reads as TGTGCCAGCAGTTTATTTGGCAGGGTGAACACTGAAGCTTTCTTT. Its protein product is CASSLFGRVNTEAFF.

In this sample, this clone turned up a few times. The chain recombines TRBV4-1 with TRBJ1-1, with D possibly TRBD1 on 5 matching bases. Germline CDR1 and CDR2: MGHRA and YSYEKL. V shed 4 bases and J shed 1 base, with 19 bases lying between them. The CDR3 contains 17 residues. Here the CDR3 DNA reads TGCGCCAGCAGCCCAAGTCAGGGTAAGGATTCGAACACTGAAGCTTTCTTT. It codes for CASSPSQGKDSNTEAFF.

In this sample, this clone turned up once. The chain employs TRBV4-3 and TRBJ1-1; perhaps TRBD1 as D (6 bases). The length of the CDR3 is 15 residues. The germline V and J ends were trimmed by 4 bases and 4 bases, with 16 bases remaining between them. The germline gives CDR1 LGHNA, CDR2 YSLEER. The CDR3 DNA sequence: TGCGCCAGCAGCCTCCAGGCGGGGGCTGGCACTGAAGCTTTCTTT. Its translation is CASSLQAGAGTEAFF.

The chain links TRBV30 to TRBJ2-2, with 9 nucleotides matching TRBD2. This CDR3 is built from 15 residues. CDR1 GTSNPN and CDR2 SVGIG come from the germline V gene (reference sequence). J was trimmed by 4 bases and V by 3 bases; bases with no gene match: 6. DNA for the CDR3: TGTGCCTGGAGGCTAGCGGGGAGGGGCACCGGGGAGCTGTTTTTT. This sequence encodes CAWRLAGRGTGELFF.

This chain links TRBV19 with TRBJ1-3, with D unclear. Germline V gives CDR1 LNHDA, CDR2 SQIVND (reference sequence). The CDR3 extends over 15 amino acids. Between the trimmed V and J ends, which lost 5 bases and 0 bases, there was a span of 11 bases. This CDR3 reads CASSVEGFSGNTIYF. Written as DNA, the CDR3 is TGTGCCAGTAGTGTCGAGGGATTCTCTGGAAACACCATATATTTT.

This chain links TRBV4-3 with TRBJ2-1, with 8 bases aligning to TRBD2. The length of the CDR3 is 16 residues. Losses at the gene ends were 1 base for V and 0 bases for J; bases not matched to a gene: 2. The germline V gene has CDR1 LGHNA and CDR2 YSLEER. Here the CDR3 reads CASSQGGGFSYNEQFF. CDR3 in DNA: TGCGCCAGCAGCCAAGGCGGGGGGTTCTCCTACAATGAGCAGTTCTTC.

This chain links TRBV27 with TRBJ2-5, with a weak D call TRBD2 (5 bases). Trimming took 2 bases from V and 1 from J, leaving 8 bases between them. The CDR3 runs 14 residues. CDR1 is MNHEY, CDR2 SMNVEV, per germline (reference sequence). CDR3: CASSLAGSQETQYF. The DNA for the CDR3 is TGTGCCAGCAGTTTAGCGGGCAGCCAAGAGACCCAGTACTTC.